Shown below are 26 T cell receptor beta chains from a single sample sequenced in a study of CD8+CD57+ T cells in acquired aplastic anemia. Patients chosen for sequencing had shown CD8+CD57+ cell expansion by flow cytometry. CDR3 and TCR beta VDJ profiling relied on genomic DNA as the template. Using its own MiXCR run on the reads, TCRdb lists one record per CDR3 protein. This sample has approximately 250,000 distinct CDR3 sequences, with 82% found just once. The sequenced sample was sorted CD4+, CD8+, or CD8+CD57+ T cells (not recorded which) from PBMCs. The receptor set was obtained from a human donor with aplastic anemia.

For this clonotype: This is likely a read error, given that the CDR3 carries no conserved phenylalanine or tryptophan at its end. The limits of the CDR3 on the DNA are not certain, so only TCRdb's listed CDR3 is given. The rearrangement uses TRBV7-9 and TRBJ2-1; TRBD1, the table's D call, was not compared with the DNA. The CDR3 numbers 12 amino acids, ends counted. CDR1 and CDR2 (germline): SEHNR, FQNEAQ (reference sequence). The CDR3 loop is CASSVAGTGELL.

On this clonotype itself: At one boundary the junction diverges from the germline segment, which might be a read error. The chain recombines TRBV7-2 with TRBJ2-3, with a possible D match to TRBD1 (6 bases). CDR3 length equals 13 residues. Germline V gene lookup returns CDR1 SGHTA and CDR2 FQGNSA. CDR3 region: CASSFGPTGTPLF. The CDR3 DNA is TGTGCCAGCAGCTTCGGGCCAACCGGGACACCCCTTTTT.

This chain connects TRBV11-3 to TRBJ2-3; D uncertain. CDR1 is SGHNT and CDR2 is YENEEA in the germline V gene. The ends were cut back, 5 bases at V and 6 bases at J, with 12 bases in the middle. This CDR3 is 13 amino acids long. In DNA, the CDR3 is TGTGCCAGCAGCGTAGTACCCGGGGATACGCAGTATTTT. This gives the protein CASSVVPGDTQYF.

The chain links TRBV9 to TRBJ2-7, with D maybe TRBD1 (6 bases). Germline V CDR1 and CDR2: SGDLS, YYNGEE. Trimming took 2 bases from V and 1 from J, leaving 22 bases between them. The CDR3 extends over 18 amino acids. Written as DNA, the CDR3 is TGTGCCAGCAGCGTTGGGCGACAGAGGACAGACATGTCCTACGAGCAGTACGTC. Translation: CASSVGRQRTDMSYEQYV.

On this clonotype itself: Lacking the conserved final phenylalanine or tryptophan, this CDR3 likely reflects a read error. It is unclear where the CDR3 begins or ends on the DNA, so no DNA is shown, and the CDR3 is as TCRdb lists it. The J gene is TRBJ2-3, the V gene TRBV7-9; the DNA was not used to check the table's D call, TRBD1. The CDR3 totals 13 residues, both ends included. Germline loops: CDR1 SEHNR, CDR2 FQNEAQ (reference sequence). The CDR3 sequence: CASSIVPAGAGEL.

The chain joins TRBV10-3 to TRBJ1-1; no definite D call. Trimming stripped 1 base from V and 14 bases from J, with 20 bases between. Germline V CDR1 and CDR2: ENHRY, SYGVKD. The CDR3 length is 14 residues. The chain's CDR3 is CAISEYQVNSAAFF. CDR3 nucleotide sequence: TGTGCCATCAGTGAGTACCAGGTGAACTCAGCCGCATTCTTT.

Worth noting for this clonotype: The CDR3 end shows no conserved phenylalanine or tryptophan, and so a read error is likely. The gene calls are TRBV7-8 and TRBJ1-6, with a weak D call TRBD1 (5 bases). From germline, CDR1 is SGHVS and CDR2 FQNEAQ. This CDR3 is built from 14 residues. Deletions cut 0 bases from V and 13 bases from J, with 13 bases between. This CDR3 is CASSLAGPNTPLHV. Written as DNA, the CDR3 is TGTGCCAGCAGCTTAGCGGGACCCAATACGCCCCTCCACGTT.

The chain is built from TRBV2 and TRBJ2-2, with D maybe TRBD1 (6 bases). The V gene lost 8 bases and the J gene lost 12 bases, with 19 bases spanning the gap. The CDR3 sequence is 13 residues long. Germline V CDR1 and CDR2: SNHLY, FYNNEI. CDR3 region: CASLAGDTDKLFF. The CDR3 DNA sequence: TGTGCCAGCTTGGCAGGGGACACCGATAAGCTGTTTTTT. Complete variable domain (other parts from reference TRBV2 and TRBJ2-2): EPEVTQTPSHQVTQMGQEVILRCVPISNHLYFYWYRQILGQKVEFLVSFYNNEISEKSEIFDDQFSVERPDGSNFTLKIRSTKLEDSAMYFCASLAGDTDKLFFGEGSRLTVL.

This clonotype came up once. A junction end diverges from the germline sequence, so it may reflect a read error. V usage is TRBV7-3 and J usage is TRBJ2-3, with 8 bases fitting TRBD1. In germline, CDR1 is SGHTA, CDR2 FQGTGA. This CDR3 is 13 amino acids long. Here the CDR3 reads CASSGQANAVEHF. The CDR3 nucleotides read TGTGCCAGCTCGGGACAGGCCAACGCCGTTGAACACTTT.

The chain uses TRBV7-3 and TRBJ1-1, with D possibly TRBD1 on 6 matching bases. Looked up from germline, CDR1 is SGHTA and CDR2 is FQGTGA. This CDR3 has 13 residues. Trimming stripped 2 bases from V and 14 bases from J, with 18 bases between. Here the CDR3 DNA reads TGTGCCAGCAGCTTAGCGGGGGGCCCCGATACGTTCTTT. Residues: CASSLAGGPDTFF. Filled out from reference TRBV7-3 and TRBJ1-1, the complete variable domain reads GAGVSQTPSNKVTEKGKYVELRCDPISGHTALYWYRQSLGQGPEFLIYFQGTGAADDSGLPNDRFFAVRPEGSVSTLKIQRTERGDSAVYLCASSLAGGPDTFFGQGTRLTVV.

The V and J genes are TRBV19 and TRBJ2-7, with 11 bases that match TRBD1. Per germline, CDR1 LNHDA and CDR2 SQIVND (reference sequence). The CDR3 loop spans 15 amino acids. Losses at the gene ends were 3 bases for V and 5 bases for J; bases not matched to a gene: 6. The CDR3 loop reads CASSIGTGGRDEQYF. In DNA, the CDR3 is TGTGCCAGTAGTATTGGGACAGGGGGACGGGACGAGCAGTACTTC.

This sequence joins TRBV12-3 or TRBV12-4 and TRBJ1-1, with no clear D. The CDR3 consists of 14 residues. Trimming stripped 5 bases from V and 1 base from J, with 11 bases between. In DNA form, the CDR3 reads TGTGCCAGCAGTGGGTCAGGAACGAACACTGAAGCTTTCTTT. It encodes CASSGSGTNTEAFF.

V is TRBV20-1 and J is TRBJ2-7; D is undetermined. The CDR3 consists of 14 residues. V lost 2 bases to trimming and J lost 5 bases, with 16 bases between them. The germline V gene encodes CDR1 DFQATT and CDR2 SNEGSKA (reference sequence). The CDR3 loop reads CSARTLEDLNEQYF. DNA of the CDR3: TGCAGTGCTAGAACTCTCGAAGACCTGAACGAGCAGTACTTC.

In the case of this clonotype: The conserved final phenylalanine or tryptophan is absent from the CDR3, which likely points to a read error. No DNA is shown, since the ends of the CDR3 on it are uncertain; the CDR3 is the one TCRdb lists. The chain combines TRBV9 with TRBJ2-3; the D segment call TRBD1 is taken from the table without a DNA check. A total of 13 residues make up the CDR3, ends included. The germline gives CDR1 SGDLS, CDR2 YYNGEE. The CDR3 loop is CASSGGDRQGQYI.

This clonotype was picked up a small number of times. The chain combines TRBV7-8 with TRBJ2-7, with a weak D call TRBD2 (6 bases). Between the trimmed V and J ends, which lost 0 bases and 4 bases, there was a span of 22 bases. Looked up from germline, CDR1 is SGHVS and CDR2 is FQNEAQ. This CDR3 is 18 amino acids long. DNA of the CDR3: TGTGCCAGCAGCTTAGCGGGAGGTCCCGCAACGCAGTATTACGAGCAGTACGTC. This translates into CASSLAGGPATQYYEQYV.

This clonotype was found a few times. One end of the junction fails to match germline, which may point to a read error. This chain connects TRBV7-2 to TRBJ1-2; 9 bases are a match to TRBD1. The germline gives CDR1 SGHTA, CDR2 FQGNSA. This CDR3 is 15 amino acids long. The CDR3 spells CASSLTGGADSRYSF. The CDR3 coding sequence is TGTGCCAGCAGCTTGACAGGGGGTGCCGACTCTCGGTATTCCTTC.

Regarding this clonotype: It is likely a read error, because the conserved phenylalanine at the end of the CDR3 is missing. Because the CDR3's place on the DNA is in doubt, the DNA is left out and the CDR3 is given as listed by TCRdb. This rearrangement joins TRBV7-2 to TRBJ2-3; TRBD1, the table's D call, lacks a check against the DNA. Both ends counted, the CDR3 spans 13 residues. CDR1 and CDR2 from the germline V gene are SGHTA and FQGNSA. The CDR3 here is CASGEGGSAETYY.

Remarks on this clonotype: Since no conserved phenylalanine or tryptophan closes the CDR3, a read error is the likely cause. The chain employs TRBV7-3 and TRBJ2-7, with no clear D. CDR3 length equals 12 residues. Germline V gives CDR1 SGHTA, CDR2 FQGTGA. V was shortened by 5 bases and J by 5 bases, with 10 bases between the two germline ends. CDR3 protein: CASSVTRNEQYL. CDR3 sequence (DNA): TGTGCCAGCAGCGTGACACGAAACGAGCAGTACTTA.

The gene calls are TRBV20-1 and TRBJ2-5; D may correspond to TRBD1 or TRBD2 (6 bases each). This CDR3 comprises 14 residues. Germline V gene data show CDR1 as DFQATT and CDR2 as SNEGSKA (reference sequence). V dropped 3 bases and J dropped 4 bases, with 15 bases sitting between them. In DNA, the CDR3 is TGCAGTGCTAGCATGTTGAGGGGGGTAGAGACCCAGTACTTC. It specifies CSASMLRGVETQYF.

CDR3 bases: TGTGCCAGCAGCTTTCAAAGAAGCGGGGCAGGCCTTGCGTACGAGCAGTACGTC. As protein: CASSFQRSGAGLAYEQYV. The V call is TRBV7-9, the J call TRBJ2-7; 7 nucleotides match TRBD2. V was pared by 3 bases and J by 4 bases, with 18 bases of the junction left unmatched. CDR1 and CDR2 from the germline V gene are SEHNR and FQNEAQ (reference sequence). The CDR3 length is 18 residues.

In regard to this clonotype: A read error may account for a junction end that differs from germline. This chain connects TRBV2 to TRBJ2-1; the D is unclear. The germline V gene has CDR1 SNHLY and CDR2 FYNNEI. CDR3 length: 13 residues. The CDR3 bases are TGTGCCAGCAGTGATGGGCTTATCCATGAGCAGATCTTC. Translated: CASSDGLIHEQIF.

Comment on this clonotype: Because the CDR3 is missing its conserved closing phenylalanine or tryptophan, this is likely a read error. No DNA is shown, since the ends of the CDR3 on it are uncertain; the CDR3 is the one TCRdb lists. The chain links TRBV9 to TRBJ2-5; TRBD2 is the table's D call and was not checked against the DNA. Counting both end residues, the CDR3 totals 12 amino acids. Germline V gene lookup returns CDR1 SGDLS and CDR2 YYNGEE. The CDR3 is CASSVGGNTGEL.

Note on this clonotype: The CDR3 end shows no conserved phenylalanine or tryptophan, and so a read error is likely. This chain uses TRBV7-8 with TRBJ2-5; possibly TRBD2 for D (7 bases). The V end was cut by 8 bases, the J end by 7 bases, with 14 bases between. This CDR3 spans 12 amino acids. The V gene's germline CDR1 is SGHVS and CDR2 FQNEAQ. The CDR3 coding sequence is TGTGCCAGCCTTGGGGGGGCAGGGACCCAGTACCAG. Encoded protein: CASLGGAGTQYQ.

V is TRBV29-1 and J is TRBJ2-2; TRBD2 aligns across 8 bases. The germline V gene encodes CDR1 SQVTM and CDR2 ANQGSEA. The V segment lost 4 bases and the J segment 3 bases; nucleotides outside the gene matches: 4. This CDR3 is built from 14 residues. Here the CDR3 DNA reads TGCAGCGTTGGTCGGGGGGGGGACACCGGGGAGCTGTTTTTT. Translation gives CSVGRGGDTGELFF.

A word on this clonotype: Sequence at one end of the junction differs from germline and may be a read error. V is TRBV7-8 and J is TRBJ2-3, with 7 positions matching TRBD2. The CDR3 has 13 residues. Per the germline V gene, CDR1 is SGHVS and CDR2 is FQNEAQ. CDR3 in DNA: TGTGCCAGCGGCGTAGCGGGCACAGATACGCCGTATTTT. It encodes CASGVAGTDTPYF.

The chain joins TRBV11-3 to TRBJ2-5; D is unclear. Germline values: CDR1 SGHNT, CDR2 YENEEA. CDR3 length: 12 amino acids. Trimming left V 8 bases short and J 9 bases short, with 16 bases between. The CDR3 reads CASHGAKTPQYF. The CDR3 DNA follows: TGTGCCAGCCACGGCGCTAAGACGCCCCAGTACTTC.